The 32 T cell receptor beta chains reported below all come from one sample, sequenced in a study of graft-versus-host responses after intestinal transplantation. Sequencing used immunoSEQ multiplex PCR; TCRdb keeps in-frame clones, though not all of them. The repertoire holds over 8,500 clones, with 25% to 30% as singletons. Co-plated with approximately 200,000 CFSE-labeled responder cells were approximately 200,000 irradiated, violet-dye-labeled stimulator cells. Sequenced material: alloreactive CD8+ T cells from a mixed lymphocyte reaction culture, taken before intestinal transplant. Subset reported: CFSE-low proliferating T cells sorted from roughly six-day pre-transplant mixed lymphocyte reaction (GvH or HvG direction). The receptors originated from a human patient who received an intestinal transplant.

This clone was observed a handful of times. The genes are TRBV27 and TRBJ2-3; D not resolved. The CDR3 runs to 15 residues. Trimming took 2 bases from V and 6 from J, leaving 15 bases between them. The V gene's germline CDR1 is MNHEY and CDR2 SMNVEV (reference sequence). CDR3 sequence reads: CASSLGPYGPDTQYF. The DNA for the CDR3 is TGTGCCAGCAGTTTAGGGCCCTACGGCCCCGATACGCAGTATTTT.

A few counts support this clone. The chain combines TRBV7-9 with TRBJ1-1, with D possibly being TRBD1 (5 bases). Germline-derived CDR1 and CDR2 are SEHNR and FQNEAQ (reference sequence). Trimming removed 7 bases from V and 6 bases from J, with 18 bases in between. The CDR3 contains 14 residues. The CDR3 sequence: CASTNTRVYAEAFF. The CDR3 DNA reads TGTGCCAGCACCAATACCAGGGTTTACGCTGAAGCTTTCTTT.

This clone was detected only a few times. V usage is TRBV27 and J usage is TRBJ1-4; D perhaps matches TRBD1 (6 bases). The CDR3 has 13 residues. The germline V gene has CDR1 MNHEY and CDR2 SMNVEV (reference sequence). Trimming shortened V by 6 bases and J by 8 bases, and 13 bases separated the two germline ends. CDR3 bases: TGTGCCAGCAGGTGGCAGGGGACGGAAAAACTGTTTTTT. Its protein product is CASRWQGTEKLFF.

This clone was seen more than once but under ten times. This chain uses TRBV19 with TRBJ1-1, with no clear D. Germline V gene lookup returns CDR1 LNHDA and CDR2 SQIVND (reference sequence). The CDR3 runs to 16 residues. V dropped 7 bases and J dropped 1 base, with 19 bases sitting between them. The chain's CDR3 is CASTPPYGETNTEAFF. The CDR3 DNA reads TGTGCCAGTACCCCTCCCTATGGGGAGACGAACACTGAAGCTTTCTTT.

This clone rates as medium-sized. J is TRBJ2-1 and V is TRBV10-2; 12 nucleotides align to TRBD2. Germline-derived CDR1 and CDR2 are WSHSY and SAAADI. The ends lost 7 bases at V and 9 bases at J; junction bases unmatched: 7. The CDR3 extends over 14 amino acids. The CDR3 DNA sequence: TGCGCCAGCACCCCTCTAGCGGGGGGGGGTGAGCAGTTCTTC. Translated, it gives CASTPLAGGGEQFF.

This chain uses TRBV9 with TRBJ1-2, with 12 bases identical to TRBD1. J lost 7 bases, V lost 4 bases, and 11 bases had no gene match. This CDR3 region has 16 residues. The germline CDR1 and CDR2 sequences are SGDLS and YYNGEE. CDR3 protein: CASSPTPGTGGSGYTF. The CDR3 DNA sequence: TGTGCCAGCAGCCCGACTCCCGGGACAGGGGGCTCTGGCTACACCTTC.

This clone was counted a few times. The chain is built from TRBV9 and TRBJ2-7, with 7 bases fitting TRBD1. From germline, CDR1 is SGDLS and CDR2 YYNGEE. V shed 2 bases and J 7 bases; nucleotides not matched to a gene: 3. The CDR3 runs to 12 residues. The CDR3 reads CASSVTGEEQYF. CDR3 nucleotide sequence: TGTGCCAGCAGCGTCACAGGGGAGGAGCAGTACTTC.

V usage is TRBV7-9 and J usage is TRBJ2-7, with 9 positions matching TRBD1. Germline V gene data show CDR1 as SEHNR and CDR2 as FQNEAQ (reference sequence). The trim removed 8 bases at V and 6 bases at J, leaving 8 bases unmatched. The CDR3 runs to 13 residues. The CDR3 loop reads CASGYPTGGEQYF. The CDR3 DNA is TGTGCCAGCGGATACCCGACAGGGGGCGAGCAGTACTTC.

This clone was seen a few times. The gene calls are TRBV5-4 and TRBJ2-7; TRBD2 agrees at 10 bases. V shed 4 bases and J 0 bases; nucleotides not matched to a gene: 4. The CDR3 extends over 15 amino acids. CDR1 is SGHNT and CDR2 is YYREEE in the germline V gene (reference sequence). CDR3 DNA sequence: TGTGCCAGCAGCGCTAGCGGGGGAACCTCCTACGAGCAGTACTTC. It is translated as CASSASGGTSYEQYF.

The chain recombines TRBV27 with TRBJ1-6; D is unclear. The CDR3 loop spans 12 amino acids. CDR1 is MNHEY, CDR2 SMNVEV, per germline (reference sequence). Trimming cost V 3 bases and J 9 bases, with 6 bases left between them. The CDR3 nucleotides read TGTGCCAGCAGTTTTCTCAGTTCACCCCTCCACTTT. This codes for CASSFLSSPLHF.

This chain joins TRBV4-1 and TRBJ2-7; 9 bases match TRBD1. Germline assignment: CDR1 MGHRA and CDR2 YSYEKL. The V segment lost 0 bases and the J segment 4 bases; nucleotides outside the gene matches: 10. CDR3 size: 17 residues. In nucleotides, the CDR3 is TGCGCCAGCAGCCAAGAAGGGGGAGGACAGGGGACATACGAGCAGTACTTC. Its protein is CASSQEGGGQGTYEQYF.

Judged by abundance, this clone is medium-sized. This chain connects TRBV29-1 to TRBJ2-7, with D possibly matching TRBD1 (6 bases). The CDR3 runs 15 residues. V dropped 6 bases and J dropped 3 bases, with 21 bases sitting between them. Germline CDR1 and CDR2: SQVTM and ANQGSEA. The CDR3 protein is CSVPGWGPQGYEQYF. The DNA for the CDR3 is TGCAGCGTCCCCGGTTGGGGGCCCCAAGGCTACGAGCAGTACTTC.

To note about this clone: One junction end disagrees with the germline gene, perhaps due to a read error. V and J are TRBV10-3 and TRBJ1-6; no clear D gene. Germline V lookup: CDR1 ENHRY, CDR2 SYGVKD. The CDR3 is 14 amino acids. DNA of the CDR3: TGCGCCAGCAGTGATTATATAGTCACTTCACCCCTCCACTTT. Protein sequence: CASSDYIVTSPLHF.

This clone was counted between two and nine times. The rearrangement links TRBV19 to TRBJ1-1; unclear D gene. Looked up from germline, CDR1 is LNHDA and CDR2 is SQIVND (reference sequence). CDR3 size: 13 residues. Trimming cost V 4 bases and J 5 bases, with 11 bases left between them. CDR3 amino acids: CASSSGGWTEAFF. The CDR3, as DNA: TGTGCCAGTAGTAGCGGAGGCTGGACTGAAGCTTTCTTT.

V and J are TRBV11-2 and TRBJ2-5; 10 bases match TRBD2. There are 17 residues in the CDR3. Germline V gene lookup returns CDR1 SGHAT and CDR2 FQNNGV. The V and J ends lost 2 bases and 5 bases, in that order; junction bases with no gene match: 11. CDR3 amino acids: CASSLFPSGGQEETQYF. CDR3 DNA: TGTGCCAGCAGCTTATTCCCTAGCGGGGGTCAAGAGGAGACCCAGTACTTC. The full variable domain, its missing parts supplied by reference TRBV11-2 and TRBJ2-5, is EAGVAQSPRYKIIEKRQSVAFWCNPISGHATLYWYQQILGQGPKLLIQFQNNGVVDDSQLPKDRFSAERLKGVDSTLKIQPAKLEDSAVYLCASSLFPSGGQEETQYFGPGTRLLVL.

The rearrangement joins TRBV25-1 to TRBJ1-1, with a tentative D call TRBD1 (6 bases). The length of the CDR3 is 14 residues. V was shortened by 6 bases and J by 2 bases, with 13 bases between the two germline ends. Looked up from germline, CDR1 is MGHDK and CDR2 is SYGVNS. CDR3 nucleotide sequence: TGTGCCAGCAGAACCCCCAGGGGAAACACTGAAGCTTTCTTT. Protein product: CASRTPRGNTEAFF.

As to this clone: The junction departs from the called germline gene at one end, perhaps through a read error. The chain recombines TRBV27 with TRBJ1-2; perhaps TRBD1 as D (5 bases). Germline assignment: CDR1 MNHEY and CDR2 SMNVEV (reference sequence). This CDR3 comprises 14 residues. The CDR3 bases are TGTGCCAGCAGTCCCGTCGGGGGTAACGATGGCTACACCTTC. The encoded protein is CASSPVGGNDGYTF.

This clone was detected a few times. Other DNA sequences from this sample encode an identical CDR3 as well. This rearrangement joins TRBV7-3 to TRBJ2-5; a possible D gene is TRBD2 (7 bases). The CDR3 consists of 15 residues. Deletions cut 2 bases from V and 2 bases from J, with 12 bases between. CDR1 SGHTA and CDR2 FQGTGA come from the germline V gene. CDR3 DNA sequence: TGTGCCAGCAGCTTAGGCGGGGGCCCACAAGAGACCCAGTACTTC. It is translated as CASSLGGGPQETQYF.

This sequence joins TRBV6-5 and TRBJ1-4; 8 bases align to TRBD1. Germline CDR1 MNHEY, CDR2 SVGAGI. The CDR3 loop spans 14 amino acids. The V gene end was trimmed by 6 bases and the J gene end by 6 bases; junction bases not matched to a gene: 6. The CDR3 nucleotides are TGTGCCAGCAGGGCGACAGGGGAGGATGAAAAACTGTTTTTT. This sequence encodes CASRATGEDEKLFF.

The V and J genes are TRBV5-1 and TRBJ2-5; tentatively, D is TRBD2 (6 bases). The CDR3 is made up of 13 amino acids. V was trimmed by 0 bases and J by 4 bases, leaving 7 bases between them. CDR1 and CDR2 from the germline V gene are SGHRS and YFSETQ. CDR3 bases: TGCGCCAGCAGCTTGGCCGGGGGAGAGACCCAGTACTTC. This sequence encodes CASSLAGGETQYF.

This clone was counted only a few times. The rearrangement uses TRBV2 and TRBJ1-3, with a weak D call TRBD1 (5 bases). V was trimmed by 9 bases and J by 3 bases, leaving 15 bases between them. This CDR3 comprises 14 residues. Per the germline V gene, CDR1 is SNHLY and CDR2 is FYNNEI. The CDR3 loop reads CASTQAGLGNTIYF. CDR3 coding DNA: TGTGCCAGTACCCAGGCGGGACTTGGAAACACCATATATTTT.

This clone was seen more than once but under ten times. The chain carries TRBV7-9 and TRBJ2-7, with TRBD1 matching over 7 bases. Per the germline V gene, CDR1 is SEHNR and CDR2 is FQNEAQ (reference sequence). The CDR3 has 13 amino acids. The junction had 2 bases not matched to a gene; V was cut back by 5 bases and J by 1 base. CDR3 protein: CASSPGQSYEQYF. DNA for the CDR3: TGTGCCAGCAGCCCGGGACAGTCCTACGAGCAGTACTTC.

The CDR3 bases are TGTGCCAGCAGTACCGGGAGGGACCAAGAGACCCAGTACTTC. Protein sequence: CASSTGRDQETQYF. The chain recombines TRBV27 with TRBJ2-5; TRBD2 agrees at 8 bases. This CDR3 spans 14 amino acids. Trimming at V came to 5 bases and at J to 0 bases, leaving 2 bases not matched to a gene. CDR1 and CDR2 from the germline V gene are MNHEY and SMNVEV (reference sequence).

This chain joins TRBV5-5 and TRBJ1-2; D ambiguous. V lost 1 base and J lost 5, with 18 bases in between. In germline, CDR1 is SGHKS, CDR2 YYEKEE (reference sequence). The CDR3 length is 16 residues. This CDR3 is CASSLMGRPVLYGYTF. The CDR3 DNA is TGTGCCAGCAGCTTGATGGGCAGACCTGTGCTTTATGGCTACACCTTC.

This clone qualifies as medium-sized. The chain links TRBV29-1 to TRBJ1-1; D is unresolved. From germline, CDR1 is SQVTM and CDR2 ANQGSEA. Trimming removed 4 bases at V and 10 bases at J, with 13 bases between. This CDR3 has 11 amino acids. The CDR3 bases are TGCAGCGTTGGTGGAGAGGGTCGAGCTTTCTTT. Its protein product is CSVGGEGRAFF.

This clone occurred a few times. The chain employs TRBV1 and TRBJ2-7; the D call in the table, TRBD1, was not verified against the DNA. TRBV1 has pseudogene status. The CDR3 totals 18 residues. CDR3 nucleotides: TGCACCAGCAGCCAGTTTTTGGTCCTTGACAGGGTACTCTACGAGCAGTACTTC. Translating gives CTSSQFLVLDRVLYEQYF.

This clone was counted at least ten times. The rearrangement links TRBV10-1 to TRBJ2-7; the D gene is possibly TRBD1 (6 bases). The V gene's germline CDR1 is WNHNN and CDR2 SYGVQD (reference sequence). Trimming took off 2 bases at V and 3 bases at J, with 8 bases between the two ends. The CDR3 is 13 amino acids. Here the CDR3 DNA reads TGCGCCAGCAGTGAGGGGACACTCTACGAGCAGTACTTC. Translation: CASSEGTLYEQYF.

The rearrangement joins TRBV6-1 to TRBJ1-1, with 7 bases lining up with TRBD1. The V segment lost 5 bases and the J segment 7 bases; nucleotides outside the gene matches: 10. The CDR3 runs 14 residues. Germline V CDR1 and CDR2: MNHNS, SASEGT. Here the CDR3 DNA reads TGTGCCAGCAGTTATCTGGAGGGGGCCTTTGAAGCTTTCTTT. This gives the protein CASSYLEGAFEAFF.

The DNA of the CDR3 is TGTGCCAGCAGCTGGAGCGGGGTTGCTAGCACAGATACGCAGTATTTT. It yields the protein CASSWSGVASTDTQYF. V and J are TRBV7-8 and TRBJ2-3; TRBD2 matches 7 bases. Germline loops: CDR1 SGHVS, CDR2 FQNEAQ. Unmatched junction bases numbered 7, after V lost 4 bases and J lost 0 bases. This CDR3 is built from 16 residues.

The table lists this clone with a few counts. J is TRBJ1-1 and V is TRBV9; TRBD1 matches 9 bases. V shed 4 bases and J 1 base; nucleotides not matched to a gene: 8. Germline V gene sequence: CDR1 SGDLS, CDR2 YYNGEE. This CDR3 spans 16 amino acids. This CDR3 is CASSLLQTGGNTEAFF. The CDR3 nucleotides are TGTGCCAGCAGCCTACTCCAGACAGGGGGGAACACTGAAGCTTTCTTT.

This clone turned up a few times. The V and J genes are TRBV7-9 and TRBJ2-1, with D possibly being TRBD1 (5 bases). CDR3 size: 15 residues. Trimming removed 5 bases from V and 2 bases from J, with 13 bases in between. Germline CDR1 is SEHNR and CDR2 is FQNEAQ (reference sequence). The CDR3 loop reads CASSPLGHTYNEQFF. CDR3 nucleotide sequence: TGTGCCAGCAGCCCTCTGGGGCACACCTACAATGAGCAGTTCTTC.

The chain recombines TRBV28 with TRBJ1-2, with a tentative D call TRBD1 (6 bases). V lost 3 bases and J 8 bases, leaving 16 bases between the germline ends. Germline V gives CDR1 MDHEN, CDR2 SYDVKM. This CDR3 comprises 14 residues. The DNA of the CDR3 is TGTGCCAGCAGTTTGCCGGGGGGGGCCAACGGCTACACCTTC. Encoded protein: CASSLPGGANGYTF.